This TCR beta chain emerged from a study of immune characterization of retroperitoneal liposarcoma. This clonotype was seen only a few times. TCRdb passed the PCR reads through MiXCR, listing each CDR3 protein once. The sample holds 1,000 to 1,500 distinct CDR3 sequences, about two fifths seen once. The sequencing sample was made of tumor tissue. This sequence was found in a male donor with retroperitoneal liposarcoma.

CDR3 region: CASSFAGTSGIVNEQFF. In nucleotides, the CDR3 is TGTGCCAGCAGCTTTGCCGGGACTAGCGGGATCGTTAATGAGCAGTTCTTC. V gene TRBV7-2 combines with J gene TRBJ2-1, with 13 bases matching TRBD2. Unmatched junction bases numbered 9, after V lost 3 bases and J lost 7 bases. This CDR3 comprises 17 residues. Germline assignment: CDR1 SGHTA and CDR2 FQGNSA.